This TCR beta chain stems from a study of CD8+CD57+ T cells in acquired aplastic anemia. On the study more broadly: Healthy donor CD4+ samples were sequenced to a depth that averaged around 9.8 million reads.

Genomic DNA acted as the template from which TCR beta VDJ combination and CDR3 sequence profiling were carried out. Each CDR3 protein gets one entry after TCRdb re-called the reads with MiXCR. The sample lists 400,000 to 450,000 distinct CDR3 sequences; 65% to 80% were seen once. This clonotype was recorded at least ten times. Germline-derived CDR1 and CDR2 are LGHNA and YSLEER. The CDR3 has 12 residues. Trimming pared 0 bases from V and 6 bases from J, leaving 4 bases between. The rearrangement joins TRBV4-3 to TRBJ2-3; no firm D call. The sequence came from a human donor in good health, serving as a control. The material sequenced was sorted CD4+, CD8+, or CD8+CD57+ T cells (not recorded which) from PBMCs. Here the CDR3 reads CASSQDGDTQYF. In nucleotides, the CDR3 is TGCGCCAGCAGCCAAGATGGGGATACGCAGTATTTT.